Shown below are 30 T cell receptor beta chains from a single sample sequenced in a study of cytomegalovirus exposure and HLA in healthy donors. The PCR employed 60 Vbeta primers together with 13 Jbeta primers. Sequencing was performed with immunoSEQ multiplex PCR; in TCRdb, only in-frame clones are kept and a portion is missing. The data show around 100,000 clones, roughly four fifths seen once. The sample taken for sequencing was PBMCs. The receptors shown here come from a male donor in good health and CMV-seropositive.

J is TRBJ1-3 and V is TRBV6-1; D call uncertain. Trimming stripped 6 bases from V and 0 bases from J, with 12 bases between. The CDR3 runs 15 residues. From germline, CDR1 is MNHNS and CDR2 SASEGT. This CDR3 is CASRTGFNSGNTIYF. The DNA of the CDR3 is TGTGCCAGCAGGACCGGGTTCAACTCTGGAAACACCATATATTTT.

The chain has TRBV6-1 and TRBJ2-1; 10 bases agree with TRBD2. Germline V gene sequence: CDR1 MNHNS, CDR2 SASEGT. Trimming cost V 2 bases and J 2 bases; bases outside gene matches: 3. The CDR3 runs 16 residues. CDR3 DNA sequence: TGTGCCAGCAGTGAACAAGCGGGGGGGCCCTACAATGAGCAGTTCTTC. It is translated as CASSEQAGGPYNEQFF.

The genes are TRBV6-5 and TRBJ1-5; D not resolved. Trimming stripped 7 bases from V and 2 bases from J, with 9 bases between. Germline V lookup: CDR1 MNHEY, CDR2 SVGAGI. CDR3 length: 13 residues. Here the CDR3 reads CASTRGGNQPQHF. The CDR3 bases are TGTGCCAGCACCCGCGGAGGCAATCAGCCCCAGCATTTT.

The chain joins TRBV6-6 to TRBJ2-1; TRBD2 matches 14 bases. After removal of 10 bases from V and 6 bases from J, the junction contained 2 bases not matched to a gene. There are 13 residues in the CDR3. Germline values: CDR1 MNHNY, CDR2 SVGAGI (reference sequence). The CDR3 protein is CATGLAGGNEQFF. DNA of the CDR3: TGTGCCACTGGACTAGCGGGGGGCAATGAGCAGTTCTTC.

This chain links TRBV18 with TRBJ1-2; TRBD1 agrees at 9 bases. The CDR3 runs 14 residues. Germline-derived CDR1 and CDR2 are KGHSH and LQKENI. V shed 2 bases, J shed 7 bases, and the junction held 5 bases outside the gene matches. The CDR3 loop is CASSPGDRVLGYTF. In DNA, the CDR3 is TGTGCCAGCTCACCAGGGGACAGGGTTCTTGGCTACACCTTC.

Only a few counts were recorded for this clone. The rearrangement uses TRBV6-6 and TRBJ2-2; weak D call: TRBD1 (6 bases). Trimming cost V 4 bases and J 2 bases, with 14 bases left between them. This CDR3 comprises 16 residues. Germline assignment: CDR1 MNHNY and CDR2 SVGAGI (reference sequence). The DNA for the CDR3 is TGTGCCAGCAGTTTCCGGGACACGATAAACACCGGGGAGCTGTTTTTT. This codes for CASSFRDTINTGELFF.

The V gene is TRBV28, the J gene TRBJ1-5; a possible D gene is TRBD1 (6 bases). CDR3 length equals 16 residues. Germline V gives CDR1 MDHEN, CDR2 SYDVKM. With 2 bases removed from V and 7 bases from J, the gap between germline ends came to 18 bases. CDR3 nucleotide sequence: TGTGCCAGCAGTTTACTCAGAGGGGGGGCCGGGCAGCCCCAGCATTTT. It specifies CASSLLRGGAGQPQHF.

This rearrangement joins TRBV5-6 to TRBJ2-7; TRBD1 matches 11 bases. Germline V gene sequence: CDR1 SGHDT, CDR2 YYEEEE. The length of the CDR3 is 17 residues. The V gene end was trimmed by 2 bases and the J gene end by 7 bases; junction bases not matched to a gene: 14. The CDR3 nucleotides read TGTGCCAGCAGCTTTGGGACAGGGGGTACTATTAAGTGGGAGCAGTACTTC. Residues: CASSFGTGGTIKWEQYF.

Written as DNA, the CDR3 is TGTGCCTGGACCAGGGGGCTCGGGGAGACCCAGTACTTC. It translates to CAWTRGLGETQYF. The genes are TRBV30 and TRBJ2-5, with 8 nucleotides matching TRBD1. Germline V lookup: CDR1 GTSNPN, CDR2 SVGIG (reference sequence). The CDR3 is 13 amino acids. V dropped 4 bases and J dropped 5; count of bases not matched to a gene: 6.

This chain links TRBV7-8 with TRBJ1-1; D is possibly TRBD1 (5 bases). CDR3 length equals 14 residues. Trimming took off 0 bases at V and 1 base at J, with 6 bases between the two ends. The germline V gene encodes CDR1 SGHVS and CDR2 FQNEAQ. CDR3 sequence: CASSLAGANTEAFF. The CDR3 bases are TGTGCCAGCAGCTTAGCAGGGGCGAACACTGAAGCTTTCTTT.

This sequence joins TRBV6-1 and TRBJ2-7, with 11 bases aligning to TRBD1. Trimming cost V 5 bases and J 6 bases; bases outside gene matches: 6. Germline V CDR1 and CDR2: MNHNS, SASEGT. The CDR3 sequence is 14 residues long. CDR3 nucleotides: TGTGCCAGCAGTCCCGGGACAGGGGGTCGCGAGCAGTACTTC. This gives the protein CASSPGTGGREQYF.

The CDR3 bases are TGCGCCAGCAGCCAAGATTATTCGAACACTGAAGCTTTCTTT. Its translation: CASSQDYSNTEAFF. This chain uses TRBV4-3 with TRBJ1-1; D remains ambiguous. Per the germline V gene, CDR1 is LGHNA and CDR2 is YSLEER. The CDR3 is made up of 14 amino acids. Trimming removed 0 bases at V and 1 base at J, with 6 bases between.

V usage is TRBV4-3 and J usage is TRBJ1-5, with a tentative D call TRBD1 (5 bases). CDR3 length equals 14 residues. V was shortened by 0 bases and J by 7 bases, with 10 bases between the two germline ends. Germline V gene lookup returns CDR1 LGHNA and CDR2 YSLEER. The CDR3 DNA sequence: TGCGCCAGCAGCCAAGAGGCCGGGGGGCAGCCCCAGCATTTT. As protein: CASSQEAGGQPQHF.

This clone was found once. The chain couples TRBV18 to TRBJ2-2; D not resolved. The germline V gene encodes CDR1 KGHSH and CDR2 LQKENI. The length of the CDR3 is 11 residues. The V gene lost 2 bases and the J gene lost 8 bases, with 3 bases spanning the gap. The CDR3 reads CASSPTGELFF. CDR3 DNA: TGTGCCAGCTCACCAACAGGGGAGCTGTTTTTT.

There are a few counts of this clone. V is TRBV11-2 and J is TRBJ2-7; 10 bases line up with TRBD1. CDR3 size: 15 residues. The junction had 8 bases not matched to a gene; V was cut back by 5 bases and J by 4 bases. Germline V gives CDR1 SGHAT, CDR2 FQNNGV. CDR3 sequence: CASSPGTGDQYEQYF. The DNA for the CDR3 is TGTGCCAGCAGCCCTGGGACAGGGGATCAATACGAGCAGTACTTC.

The chain employs TRBV14 and TRBJ2-2, with no clear D. V dropped 4 bases and J dropped 6 bases, with 15 bases sitting between them. There are 15 residues in the CDR3. The germline V gene has CDR1 SGHDN and CDR2 FVKESK. CDR3 sequence (DNA): TGTGCCAGCAGCCTAGGAATGGATCAGGCCGGGGAGCTGTTTTTT. The encoded protein is CASSLGMDQAGELFF.

The V call is TRBV6-5, the J call TRBJ1-4; tentatively, D is TRBD1 (5 bases). V dropped 0 bases and J dropped 5 bases, with 10 bases sitting between them. CDR1 MNHEY and CDR2 SVGAGI come from the germline V gene. This CDR3 contains 15 residues. CDR3 bases: TGTGCCAGCAGTTACTCTGGGGACTTAAATGAAAAACTGTTTTTT. This sequence encodes CASSYSGDLNEKLFF.

V and J are TRBV10-3 and TRBJ1-6, with 7 positions matching TRBD1. V shed 8 bases and J 8 bases; nucleotides not matched to a gene: 6. Germline V gene lookup returns CDR1 ENHRY and CDR2 SYGVKD. The CDR3 contains 13 residues. CDR3 bases: TGTGCCATCTGTTCAGGGGGTGATTCACCCCTCCACTTT. Translated, it gives CAICSGGDSPLHF.

This clone was seen only a few times. The chain uses TRBV25-1 and TRBJ1-4; TRBD1 aligns across 7 bases. Unmatched junction bases numbered 7, after V lost 5 bases and J lost 4 bases. The CDR3 is 15 residues long. The germline CDR1 and CDR2 sequences are MGHDK and SYGVNS. The CDR3 sequence: CASSSRTGHNEKLFF. In DNA, the CDR3 is TGTGCCAGCAGTTCCCGGACAGGACATAATGAAAAACTGTTTTTT. The full variable domain, in which reference TRBV25-1 and TRBJ1-4 provide the parts outside the CDR3, is EADIYQTPRYLVIGTGKKITLECSQTMGHDKMYWYQQDPGMELHLIHYSYGVNSTEKGDLSSESTVSRIRTEHFPLTLESARPSHTSQYLCASSSRTGHNEKLFFGSGTQLSVL.

The rearrangement uses TRBV25-1 and TRBJ2-1; TRBD1 aligns across 8 bases. The V segment lost 5 bases and the J segment 0 bases; nucleotides outside the gene matches: 3. The CDR3 loop spans 15 amino acids. Looked up from germline, CDR1 is MGHDK and CDR2 is SYGVNS. This CDR3 is CASSRTGSSYNEQFF. In DNA form, the CDR3 reads TGTGCCAGCAGTCGGACAGGGAGCTCCTACAATGAGCAGTTCTTC. Supplemented by reference TRBV25-1 and TRBJ2-1, the full variable domain reads EADIYQTPRYLVIGTGKKITLECSQTMGHDKMYWYQQDPGMELHLIHYSYGVNSTEKGDLSSESTVSRIRTEHFPLTLESARPSHTSQYLCASSRTGSSYNEQFFGPGTRLTVL.

CDR3 sequence: CSARDRGQQYF. In DNA form, the CDR3 reads TGCAGTGCTAGAGATCGCGGCCAGCAGTATTTT. This chain connects TRBV20-1 to TRBJ2-3; D not certain. Between the trimmed V and J ends, which lost 0 bases and 11 bases, there was a span of 9 bases. The germline V gene encodes CDR1 DFQATT and CDR2 SNEGSKA (reference sequence). This CDR3 is 11 amino acids long.

The chain is built from TRBV25-1 and TRBJ1-1, with TRBD1 matching 8 bases. The ends lost 1 base at V and 5 bases at J; junction bases unmatched: 3. This CDR3 spans 14 amino acids. Germline V lookup: CDR1 MGHDK, CDR2 SYGVNS. CDR3 nucleotides: TGTGCCAGCAGTGAATTCGACAGGGGTACTGAAGCTTTCTTT. Encoded protein: CASSEFDRGTEAFF.

This clone was counted only a few times. The V call is TRBV5-5, the J call TRBJ1-5; D is ambiguous. Per germline, CDR1 SGHKS and CDR2 YYEKEE (reference sequence). Trimming took 3 bases from V and 3 from J, leaving 13 bases between them. The CDR3 runs 15 residues. CDR3 coding DNA: TGTGCCAGCAGCTCCGGGATAGGCCTCAATCAGCCCCAGCATTTT. This gives the protein CASSSGIGLNQPQHF.

The chain combines TRBV28 with TRBJ1-3; 7 bases line up with TRBD1. The CDR3 has 16 amino acids. The V gene end was trimmed by 3 bases and the J gene end by 0 bases; junction bases not matched to a gene: 5. CDR1 is MDHEN and CDR2 is SYDVKM in the germline V gene. Written as DNA, the CDR3 is TGTGCCAGCAGTTTCTACAGGGGAAACTCTGGAAACACCATATATTTT. Its translation is CASSFYRGNSGNTIYF.

The CDR3 DNA is TGTGCCAGCAGTTTATTTGGGGCTCAGGGGGATGAAAAACTGTTTTTT. Translated: CASSLFGAQGDEKLFF. The rearrangement links TRBV27 to TRBJ1-4; 7 bases match TRBD1. V lost 1 base, J lost 6 bases, and 8 bases stayed unmatched. This CDR3 is built from 16 residues. CDR1 and CDR2 (germline): MNHEY, SMNVEV (reference sequence).

The chain carries TRBV19 and TRBJ1-2; D call uncertain. Trimming pared 6 bases from V and 1 base from J, leaving 9 bases between. The CDR3 is made up of 13 amino acids. The germline V gene has CDR1 LNHDA and CDR2 SQIVND (reference sequence). The CDR3 nucleotides read TGTGCCAGTAGGAACAGAGATAACTATGGCTACACCTTC. Its translation: CASRNRDNYGYTF. Full variable domain (remainder filled in from reference TRBV19 and TRBJ1-2): DGGITQSPKYLFRKEGQNVTLSCEQNLNHDAMYWYRQDPGQGLRLIYYSQIVNDFQKGDIAEGYSVSREKKESFPLTVTSAQKNPTAFYLCASRNRDNYGYTFGSGTRLTVV.

This clone was counted between two and nine times. The gene calls are TRBV5-6 and TRBJ2-7; TRBD2 matches at 9 bases. CDR1 and CDR2 (germline): SGHDT, YYEEEE. The CDR3 consists of 15 residues. J was trimmed by 2 bases and V by 4 bases; bases with no gene match: 7. CDR3 protein: CASSLPGLAPYEQYF. The CDR3, as DNA: TGTGCCAGCAGCCTCCCCGGACTAGCGCCCTACGAGCAGTACTTC.

The chain carries TRBV5-1 and TRBJ1-2; possible D gene TRBD1, 6 bases. The CDR3 runs to 14 residues. With 2 bases removed from V and 3 bases from J, the gap between germline ends came to 11 bases. CDR1 is SGHRS, CDR2 YFSETQ, per germline. The CDR3 sequence: CASSFTGHDYGYTF. Here the CDR3 DNA reads TGCGCCAGCAGCTTTACAGGGCACGACTATGGCTACACCTTC.

This clone has a single count. The rearrangement uses TRBV7-2 and TRBJ2-3; 14 positions match TRBD2. The CDR3 extends over 18 amino acids. Germline loops: CDR1 SGHTA, CDR2 FQGNSA. The ends lost 2 bases at V and 0 bases at J; junction bases unmatched: 4. CDR3 in DNA: TGTGCCAGCAGCTTAAGACTAGCGGGGGGGTATAGCACAGATACGCAGTATTTT. This sequence encodes CASSLRLAGGYSTDTQYF.

For the CDR3, the DNA is TGCGCCAGCAGCTTGGCCGGGGGACTACCGAACACCGGGGAGCTGTTTTTT. Its translation is CASSLAGGLPNTGELFF. The chain links TRBV5-1 to TRBJ2-2; 7 nucleotides match TRBD2. Germline CDR1 and CDR2: SGHRS and YFSETQ. V lost 0 bases to trimming and J lost 0 bases; unmatched junction nucleotides: 5. There are 17 residues in the CDR3.